Listed below are T cell receptor beta chains from one sample, sequenced in a study of T cell repertoires in cytomegalovirus infection. Antigen specificity for these receptors is unknown. TCRdb fed the reads into MiXCR, producing one record per CDR3 protein. The repertoire holds 360,000 or so distinct CDR3 sequences, with approximately 30% as singletons. Sequences were derived from cultured PBMCs, sampled from culture after CMV antigen stimulation. The receptors originated from a human donor in good health (CMV status not recorded). Some clones in this sample may be carry-over from other donors' samples. Both conserved end residues are part of each CDR3. The order of the fields is clone size, V gene, J gene, D gene, CDR3 DNA, CDR3 protein. A D gene is named only where the DNA matches it firmly. The size entry is marked missing in some rows and otherwise reads once, few, many or a size class.

abundance: many
v_gene: TRBV5-1
j_gene: TRBJ2-1
d_gene: NA
CDR3nt: TGTGCCAGCAGTTTAGGGGCCAGTTCCTACAATGAGCAGTTCTTC
CDR3aa: CASSLGASSYNEQFF

abundance: few
v_gene: TRBV7-2
j_gene: TRBJ2-1
d_gene: TRBD2
CDR3nt: TGTGCCAGCAGCCCCCGAGCGGGAGGGCAGCGGGAGCAGTTCTTC
CDR3aa: CASSPRAGGQREQFF

abundance: NA
v_gene: TRBV5-8
j_gene: TRBJ1-3
d_gene: NA
CDR3nt: TGTGCCAGCAGCTGGGTCTCCTACTCTGGAAACACCATATATTTT
CDR3aa: CASSWVSYSGNTIYF

abundance: few
v_gene: TRBV7-2
j_gene: TRBJ2-4
d_gene: NA
CDR3nt: TGTGCCAGCAGTACGGTCCATATGGGGGCCAAAAACATTCAGTACTTC
CDR3aa: CASSTVHMGAKNIQYF

abundance: few
v_gene: TRBV25-1
j_gene: TRBJ1-1
d_gene: TRBD1
CDR3nt: TGTGCCAGCCGTTACAGGGGAGGTGAAGCTTTCTTT
CDR3aa: CASRYRGGEAFF

abundance: NA
v_gene: TRBV24-1
j_gene: TRBJ2-1
d_gene: TRBD2
CDR3nt: TGTGCCACCAGTGATCGACTAGCGGGAAACAATGAGCAGTTCTTC
CDR3aa: CATSDRLAGNNEQFF

abundance: NA
v_gene: TRBV7-2
j_gene: TRBJ1-6
d_gene: NA
CDR3nt: TGTGCCAGCAGCCGAGTTGCCAGGGAAACCCCCTTTATCGAGAATTCACCCCTCCACTTT
CDR3aa: CASSRVARETPFIENSPLHF

abundance: NA
v_gene: TRBV12-5
j_gene: TRBJ1-2
d_gene: NA
CDR3nt: TGTGCTAGTGGTTTGGACAAGGACAGAATCTATGGCTACACCTTC
CDR3aa: CASGLDKDRIYGYTF

abundance: NA
v_gene: TRBV29-1
j_gene: TRBJ2-5
d_gene: NA
CDR3nt: TGCAGCGGGCTACGGGGCCAAGAGACCCAGTACTTC
CDR3aa: CSGLRGQETQYF

abundance: few
v_gene: TRBV20-1
j_gene: TRBJ2-1
d_gene: NA
CDR3nt: TGCAGTGCTAGAGCGGTGATGGAGCAGTTCTTC
CDR3aa: CSARAVMEQFF

abundance: NA
v_gene: TRBV19
j_gene: TRBJ2-1
d_gene: TRBD1
CDR3nt: TGTGCCACCCTTGACAGGGGCTACAATGAGCAGTTCTTC
CDR3aa: CATLDRGYNEQFF

abundance: few
v_gene: TRBV18
j_gene: TRBJ1-2
d_gene: NA
CDR3nt: TGTGCCAGCTCACCTACGGAGCGGCCTGGCTATGGCTACACCTTC
CDR3aa: CASSPTERPGYGYTF

abundance: NA
v_gene: TRBV11-2
j_gene: TRBJ2-5
d_gene: NA
CDR3nt: TGTGCCAGCAGTATTCCCGCACAAGAGACCCAGTACTTC
CDR3aa: CASSIPAQETQYF

abundance: few
v_gene: TRBV6-2/TRBV6-3
j_gene: TRBJ1-2
d_gene: NA
CDR3nt: TGTGCCAGCAGTTACGCAGGGGAGACCTATGGCTACACCTTC
CDR3aa: CASSYAGETYGYTF

abundance: NA
v_gene: TRBV6-2/TRBV6-3
j_gene: TRBJ1-1
d_gene: NA
CDR3nt: TGTGCCAGCACCGGTTTGTTCGAAGCTTTCTTT
CDR3aa: CASTGLFEAFF

abundance: few
v_gene: TRBV15
j_gene: TRBJ1-5
d_gene: NA
CDR3nt: TGTGCCACCAGCAGAGATCGTCAGCAGCCCCAGCATTTT
CDR3aa: CATSRDRQQPQHF

abundance: NA
v_gene: TRBV19
j_gene: TRBJ1-1
d_gene: NA
CDR3nt: TGTGCCAGTAGTATTCTCAACGGTGAAGCTTTCTTT
CDR3aa: CASSILNGEAFF

abundance: NA
v_gene: TRBV7-6
j_gene: TRBJ2-5
d_gene: TRBD2
CDR3nt: TGTGCTAGCAGCTCAGGCCTAGCGGGAGCCGAAGAGACCCAGTACTTC
CDR3aa: CASSSGLAGAEETQYF

abundance: NA
v_gene: TRBV6-2/TRBV6-3
j_gene: TRBJ2-3
d_gene: NA
CDR3nt: TGTGCCAGCAGTTACCTCGGGACGCGGGGAGATACGCAGTATTTT
CDR3aa: CASSYLGTRGDTQYF

abundance: NA
v_gene: TRBV28
j_gene: TRBJ2-7
d_gene: TRBD2
CDR3nt: TGTGCCAGCAGTTTAAGGCTAGCGGGTATCCTCTCCTACGAGCAGTACTTC
CDR3aa: CASSLRLAGILSYEQYF

abundance: NA
v_gene: TRBV4-1
j_gene: TRBJ2-2
d_gene: TRBD2
CDR3nt: TGCGCCAGCAGCTCGAAAGGACTAGCGGGACCCACCGGGGAGCTGTTTTTT
CDR3aa: CASSSKGLAGPTGELFF

abundance: many
v_gene: TRBV5-4
j_gene: TRBJ2-5
d_gene: TRBD2
CDR3nt: TGTGCCAGCAGCCTAGGACTAGCGCACAACCAAGAGACCCAGTACTTC
CDR3aa: CASSLGLAHNQETQYF

abundance: few
v_gene: TRBV7-2
j_gene: TRBJ2-3
d_gene: NA
CDR3nt: TGTGCCAGCAGCACCGGCTTGGGTTTGGATACGCAGTATTTT
CDR3aa: CASSTGLGLDTQYF

abundance: NA
v_gene: TRBV5-4
j_gene: TRBJ2-3
d_gene: NA
CDR3nt: TGTGCCAGCAGCTTGGACCCCAAACCGGATACGCAGTATTTT
CDR3aa: CASSLDPKPDTQYF

abundance: NA
v_gene: TRBV7-1
j_gene: TRBJ1-3
d_gene: NA
CDR3nt: TGTGCCATCCTCCAGGTCGCGGGAAACACCATATATTTT
CDR3aa: CAILQVAGNTIYF

abundance: NA
v_gene: TRBV12-3/TRBV12-4
j_gene: TRBJ1-5
d_gene: TRBD1
CDR3nt: TGTGCCAGCAGCCGGACAGGGGAACGTCAGCCCCAGCATTTT
CDR3aa: CASSRTGERQPQHF

abundance: few
v_gene: TRBV7-8
j_gene: TRBJ2-3
d_gene: NA
CDR3nt: TGTGCCAGCAGCTTAGACCGGGACCAAGATACGCAGTATTTT
CDR3aa: CASSLDRDQDTQYF

abundance: many
v_gene: TRBV7-8
j_gene: TRBJ2-3
d_gene: NA
CDR3nt: TGTGCCAGCAGCTTCGGGGGGCGGGGTAGCACAGATACGCAGTATTTT
CDR3aa: CASSFGGRGSTDTQYF

abundance: NA
v_gene: TRBV6-2/TRBV6-3
j_gene: TRBJ1-1
d_gene: NA
CDR3nt: TGTGCCAGCAGTTACTCGTTCGAGCAGGGGTCGAGCACTGAAGCTTTCTTT
CDR3aa: CASSYSFEQGSSTEAFF

abundance: NA
v_gene: TRBV7-9
j_gene: TRBJ2-7
d_gene: NA
CDR3nt: TGTGCCAGCAGCTTCCGGGACGGATTAGTAAACGAGCAGTACTTC
CDR3aa: CASSFRDGLVNEQYF

abundance: few
v_gene: TRBV4-1
j_gene: TRBJ2-1
d_gene: TRBD2
CDR3nt: TGCGCCAGCAGCCGAGAATATAGCGGGAACTTCTACAATGAGCAGTTCTTC
CDR3aa: CASSREYSGNFYNEQFF

abundance: NA
v_gene: TRBV20-1
j_gene: TRBJ2-1
d_gene: TRBD2
CDR3nt: TGCAGTGCTACTCCACTAGCGGGAGTCTACAATGAGCAGTTCTTC
CDR3aa: CSATPLAGVYNEQFF

abundance: NA
v_gene: TRBV7-2
j_gene: TRBJ1-2
d_gene: NA
CDR3nt: TGTGCCAGCAGCTTAGGAAGACAGCTGGCCTATGGCTACACCTTC
CDR3aa: CASSLGRQLAYGYTF

abundance: NA
v_gene: TRBV19
j_gene: TRBJ1-2
d_gene: NA
CDR3nt: TGTGCCAGTAGTATAGATCTGACGACATTTGCTCGAAGCTACACCTTC
CDR3aa: CASSIDLTTFARSYTF

abundance: NA
v_gene: TRBV9
j_gene: TRBJ2-3
d_gene: NA
CDR3nt: TGTGCCAGCGCCGGGACCTCCACAGGGGATACGCAGTATTTT
CDR3aa: CASAGTSTGDTQYF

abundance: NA
v_gene: TRBV7-2
j_gene: TRBJ1-2
d_gene: TRBD1
CDR3nt: TGTGCCAGCAGCTTAGCCAGGGGGCGAGACTATGGCTACACCTTC
CDR3aa: CASSLARGRDYGYTF

abundance: NA
v_gene: TRBV10-3
j_gene: TRBJ2-5
d_gene: TRBD2
CDR3nt: TGTGCCATCAGCGGGACTAGCGGCACTCAAGAGACCCAGTACTTC
CDR3aa: CAISGTSGTQETQYF

abundance: NA
v_gene: TRBV7-2
j_gene: TRBJ2-7
d_gene: NA
CDR3nt: TGTGCCAGCAGCCTCGGCAAGGGCTGGGAGCAGTACTTC
CDR3aa: CASSLGKGWEQYF

abundance: NA
v_gene: TRBV6-2/TRBV6-3
j_gene: TRBJ1-1
d_gene: NA
CDR3nt: TGTGCCAGCAGTTACCCCGTAGGTCGTGAAGCTTTCTTT
CDR3aa: CASSYPVGREAFF

abundance: NA
v_gene: TRBV10-3
j_gene: TRBJ2-1
d_gene: TRBD2
CDR3nt: TGTGCCATCAGGGAAGGGCTAGCGGGACCGAATGAGCAGTTCTTC
CDR3aa: CAIREGLAGPNEQFF

abundance: few
v_gene: TRBV27
j_gene: TRBJ2-2
d_gene: TRBD2
CDR3nt: TGTGCCAGCAGGCGTAGAGGAGCGGGAACGAACACCGGGGAGCTGTTTTTT
CDR3aa: CASRRRGAGTNTGELFF